One sample yielded the 29 T cell receptor beta chains listed below, sequenced in a study of CD4 T cell repertoires in COVID-19. Sequenced by immunoSEQ multiplex PCR; TCRdb stores in-frame clones only, minus some. The table has about 75,000 clones, approximately 83% seen once. Sample: CD4+ T cells from peripheral blood, taken after recovery from COVID-19. Source of these receptors: a human donor who had COVID-19.

This CDR3 is CASSPWTGVASDTQYF. CDR3 bases: TGTGCCAGCAGCCCGTGGACGGGAGTAGCGTCAGATACGCAGTATTTT. The rearrangement joins TRBV5-4 to TRBJ2-3, with D tentatively TRBD2 (6 bases). Germline CDR1 is SGHNT and CDR2 is YYREEE (reference sequence). The CDR3 has 16 residues. The ends were cut back, 4 bases at V and 4 bases at J, with 19 bases in the middle.

This clone was counted once. The gene calls are TRBV12-5 and TRBJ1-1; perhaps TRBD1 as D (5 bases). Germline assignment: CDR1 LGHNT and CDR2 FRNRAP. The CDR3 contains 13 residues. The V end lost 3 bases, the J end lost 4 bases, and 9 bases lay between the germline ends. The DNA for the CDR3 is TGTGCTAGTGGTTTCACCGGGGCCACTGAAGCTTTCTTT. It encodes CASGFTGATEAFF. The variable domain in full, completed from reference TRBV12-5 and TRBJ1-1, reads DARVTQTPRHKVTEMGQEVTMRCQPILGHNTVFWYRQTMMQGLELLAYFRNRAPLDDSGMPKDRFSAEMPDATLATLKIQPSEPRDSAVYFCASGFTGATEAFFGQGTRLTVV.

The chain recombines TRBV19 with TRBJ2-3; TRBD1 aligns across 7 bases. The J segment lost 2 bases and the V segment lost 4 bases, leaving 6 bases of the junction unmatched. This CDR3 has 15 amino acids. Germline V CDR1 and CDR2: LNHDA, SQIVND (reference sequence). The CDR3 is CASSSGRGITDTQYF. The CDR3 DNA sequence: TGTGCCAGTAGTAGCGGCAGGGGGATCACAGATACGCAGTATTTT.

The rearrangement joins TRBV3-1 (or the pseudogene TRBV3-2) to TRBJ2-3; TRBD1 agrees at 8 bases. The CDR3 loop spans 15 amino acids. Germline lookup yields CDR1 LGHDT and CDR2 YNNKEL (reference sequence). V shed 4 bases, J shed 4 bases, and the junction held 7 bases outside the gene matches. The CDR3 is CASSRRQGQADTQYF. In DNA, the CDR3 is TGTGCCAGCAGCCGTCGACAGGGACAGGCAGATACGCAGTATTTT.

This clone was recorded a few times. V is TRBV7-2 and J is TRBJ1-4, with D unresolved. CDR1 SGHTA and CDR2 FQGNSA come from the germline V gene. This CDR3 spans 13 amino acids. V gave up 1 base and J gave up 10 bases, with 10 bases separating them. CDR3 region: CASSLDFAGKLFF. CDR3 nucleotide sequence: TGTGCCAGCAGCTTAGATTTCGCCGGAAAACTGTTTTTT.

J is TRBJ2-5 and V is TRBV4-1, with 8 bases that match TRBD2. The germline V gene encodes CDR1 MGHRA and CDR2 YSYEKL. The J segment lost 2 bases and the V segment lost 0 bases, leaving 8 bases of the junction unmatched. The CDR3 runs to 17 residues. The chain's CDR3 is CASSQDRRGGRQETQYF. The CDR3 coding sequence is TGCGCCAGCAGCCAAGATCGACGCGGGGGGAGACAAGAGACCCAGTACTTC.

The CDR3 DNA is TGTGCCAGCAGTGAAGCGCTCGGGATCCAGCGCTATGGCTACACCTTC. Translated: CASSEALGIQRYGYTF. The J gene is TRBJ1-2, the V gene TRBV6-1; no reliable D call. Germline V gene data show CDR1 as MNHNS and CDR2 as SASEGT. There are 16 residues in the CDR3. V lost 0 bases, J lost 4 bases, and 15 bases lay in between.

This clone was detected only a few times. The genes are TRBV19 and TRBJ2-5; 9 bases line up with TRBD1. Germline V gene sequence: CDR1 LNHDA, CDR2 SQIVND (reference sequence). The J segment lost 4 bases and the V segment lost 4 bases, leaving 7 bases of the junction unmatched. The CDR3 consists of 15 residues. The DNA for the CDR3 is TGTGCCAGTAGTACCTTACAGGGGGCTGGAGAGACCCAGTACTTC. Translated: CASSTLQGAGETQYF. Variable domain in full (rest from reference TRBV19 and TRBJ2-5): DGGITQSPKYLFRKEGQNVTLSCEQNLNHDAMYWYRQDPGQGLRLIYYSQIVNDFQKGDIAEGYSVSREKKESFPLTVTSAQKNPTAFYLCASSTLQGAGETQYFGPGTRLLVL.

The chain links TRBV29-1 to TRBJ2-1; 12 bases agree with TRBD2. V shed 5 bases and J 6 bases; nucleotides not matched to a gene: 14. The CDR3 totals 17 residues. Germline CDR1 is SQVTM and CDR2 is ANQGSEA. CDR3 bases: TGCAGCGTTTTGGCTAGCGGGAGGGTTTGGGGTATCAATGAGCAGTTCTTC. It codes for CSVLASGRVWGINEQFF.

This rearrangement joins TRBV19 to TRBJ1-4; a weak D match, TRBD1 (5 bases). Trimming stripped 4 bases from V and 8 bases from J, with 11 bases between. There are 13 residues in the CDR3. CDR1 is LNHDA, CDR2 SQIVND, per germline (reference sequence). Here the CDR3 DNA reads TGTGCCAGTAGTACAGGATACAGGGAAAAACTGTTTTTT. Its translation: CASSTGYREKLFF.

The chain links TRBV19 to TRBJ1-1; D gene unclear. The V gene's germline CDR1 is LNHDA and CDR2 SQIVND (reference sequence). The CDR3 has 13 residues. V was cut by 4 bases and J by 1 base, with 7 bases left in between. The DNA for the CDR3 is TGTGCCAGTAGTAAATCAAGGAACACTGAAGCTTTCTTT. It specifies CASSKSRNTEAFF.

The genes are TRBV5-1 and TRBJ2-3, with D possibly matching TRBD2 (6 bases). V shed 0 bases and J shed 2 bases, with 10 bases lying between them. This CDR3 contains 15 residues. Germline V gene data show CDR1 as SGHRS and CDR2 as YFSETQ. The CDR3 sequence: CASSLDTSSTDTQYF. Here the CDR3 DNA reads TGCGCCAGCAGCTTGGATACTAGCTCCACAGATACGCAGTATTTT.

The V call is TRBV3-1 (or the pseudogene TRBV3-2), the J call TRBJ2-1; TRBD2 might be the D (7 bases). CDR3 length equals 15 residues. The ends were cut back, 8 bases at V and 7 bases at J, with 21 bases in the middle. Germline CDR1 is LGHDT and CDR2 is YNNKEL (reference sequence). The CDR3 bases are TGTGCCAGCCTAAAAAGGGGGAGGGGCTGGAATGAGCAGTTCTTC. Translated: CASLKRGRGWNEQFF.

This clone was recorded once. The V and J genes are TRBV7-3 and TRBJ1-1, with no clear D. V lost 5 bases to trimming and J lost 3 bases, with 10 bases between them. Germline V gives CDR1 SGHTA, CDR2 FQGTGA. CDR3 size: 13 residues. The CDR3 DNA reads as TGTGCCAGCAGCCCCATGAGGGACACTGAAGCTTTCTTT. Encoded protein: CASSPMRDTEAFF. The complete variable domain, with remaining parts taken from reference TRBV7-3 and TRBJ1-1, reads GAGVSQTPSNKVTEKGKYVELRCDPISGHTALYWYRQSLGQGPEFLIYFQGTGAADDSGLPNDRFFAVRPEGSVSTLKIQRTERGDSAVYLCASSPMRDTEAFFGQGTRLTVV.

The chain employs TRBV6-6 and TRBJ2-7, with 9 bases matching TRBD1. CDR1 and CDR2 (germline): MNHNY, SVGAGI (reference sequence). The CDR3 totals 15 residues. J gave up 4 bases and V 0 bases, and 4 bases lay outside the gene matches. The CDR3: CASSYSPGQGYEQYF. DNA for the CDR3: TGTGCCAGCAGTTACTCTCCGGGACAGGGATACGAGCAGTACTTC.

J is TRBJ1-2 and V is TRBV25-1, with TRBD1 as a possible D gene (5 bases). The CDR3 covers 15 residues. Trimming removed 5 bases from V and 3 bases from J, with 16 bases in between. Germline CDR1 and CDR2: MGHDK and SYGVNS. The CDR3 region has the DNA TGTGCCAGCAGTACCCTAATGGGACGTTACTATGGCTACACCTTC. Its translation is CASSTLMGRYYGYTF.

V is TRBV28 and J is TRBJ1-1, with D possibly being TRBD1 (5 bases). Trimming removed 5 bases at V and 0 bases at J, with 13 bases between. The CDR3 is 15 amino acids. Germline CDR1 is MDHEN and CDR2 is SYDVKM. This CDR3 is CASSRGDQMNTEAFF. The CDR3 nucleotides read TGTGCCAGCAGTCGAGGGGATCAAATGAACACTGAAGCTTTCTTT.

This clone came up a few times. The chain has TRBV6-5 and TRBJ2-7; 7 nucleotides align to TRBD1. CDR1 and CDR2 from the germline V gene are MNHEY and SVGAGI. The CDR3 is 14 amino acids. V was clipped by 4 bases and J by 2 bases; unmatched bases: 5. CDR3 region: CASSSDRLTYEQYF. Written as DNA, the CDR3 is TGTGCCAGCAGTTCGGACAGGCTTACCTACGAGCAGTACTTC.

The J gene is TRBJ1-1, the V gene TRBV5-5; D unresolved. Germline V gene sequence: CDR1 SGHKS, CDR2 YYEKEE (reference sequence). Trimming left V 4 bases short and J 1 base short, with 11 bases between. The CDR3 totals 14 residues. CDR3 nucleotides: TGTGCCAGCAGCCGAACAGTTAGGAACACTGAAGCTTTCTTT. Amino acids: CASSRTVRNTEAFF.

The chain joins TRBV29-1 to TRBJ1-2; tentative D call: TRBD1 (6 bases). The CDR3 has 15 amino acids. V lost 1 base and J lost 7, with 19 bases in between. Germline CDR1 and CDR2: SQVTM and ANQGSEA. This CDR3 is CSVEAEGGRVVGYTF. The CDR3 DNA is TGCAGCGTTGAAGCCGAGGGGGGACGGGTGGTTGGCTACACCTTC.

V and J are TRBV9 and TRBJ2-3, with a weak D call TRBD2 (7 bases). V gave up 1 base and J gave up 6 bases, with 15 bases separating them. The CDR3 contains 15 residues. The germline CDR1 and CDR2 sequences are SGDLS and YYNGEE. DNA of the CDR3: TGTGCCAGCAGCGTAAGAGGGGGGGCCCGTGATACGCAGTATTTT. This translates into CASSVRGGARDTQYF.

The chain recombines TRBV11-1 with TRBJ2-7; D ambiguous. Germline CDR1 SGHAT, CDR2 FQDESV (reference sequence). The CDR3 loop spans 11 amino acids. V was trimmed by 5 bases and J by 3 bases, leaving 5 bases between them. CDR3 residues: CASSRFYEQYF. The DNA of the CDR3 is TGTGCCAGCAGCCGTTTCTACGAGCAGTACTTC.

The gene calls are TRBV7-2 and TRBJ1-5; no clear D gene. Trimming shortened V by 1 base and J by 6 bases, and 7 bases separated the two germline ends. The CDR3 has 13 residues. CDR1 and CDR2 from the germline V gene are SGHTA and FQGNSA. The CDR3 DNA reads as TGTGCCAGCAGCTTAGGCCCCCCTCAGCCCCAGCATTTT. This codes for CASSLGPPQPQHF.

The chain combines TRBV9 with TRBJ1-2; 10 bases agree with TRBD1. Germline V lookup: CDR1 SGDLS, CDR2 YYNGEE. The V segment lost 5 bases and the J segment 8 bases; nucleotides outside the gene matches: 6. The CDR3 has 13 amino acids. The CDR3 loop reads CASRTTGGVGYTF. The CDR3 DNA reads as TGTGCCAGCAGGACGACAGGGGGCGTCGGCTACACCTTC.

This chain connects TRBV5-1 to TRBJ2-2; D may be TRBD1 (5 bases). CDR3 length: 13 residues. V was cut by 9 bases and J by 5 bases, with 14 bases left in between. Germline V gene sequence: CDR1 SGHRS, CDR2 YFSETQ. CDR3 amino acids: CAKPQGATGELFF. The CDR3 DNA reads as TGCGCCAAACCGCAGGGTGCAACCGGGGAGCTGTTTTTT.

In its sample, this clone was seen once. J is TRBJ1-3 and V is TRBV25-1; 8 bases fit TRBD1. CDR1 MGHDK and CDR2 SYGVNS come from the germline V gene. The CDR3 has 15 amino acids. Trimming at V came to 8 bases and at J to 8 bases, leaving 14 bases not matched to a gene. CDR3 bases: TGTGCCAGCGTTGATACAGGGGGTTTAATTCACACCATATATTTT. It translates to CASVDTGGLIHTIYF. The full variable domain, with the rest looked up from reference TRBV25-1 and TRBJ1-3, is EADIYQTPRYLVIGTGKKITLECSQTMGHDKMYWYQQDPGMELHLIHYSYGVNSTEKGDLSSESTVSRIRTEHFPLTLESARPSHTSQYLCASVDTGGLIHTIYFGEGSWLTVV.

This clone was seen a single time. This chain's CDR3 is CSVRGSSGSGGTDTQYF. The CDR3, as DNA: TGCAGCGTCAGAGGGAGTAGCGGGAGCGGAGGCACAGATACGCAGTATTTT. The J gene is TRBJ2-3, the V gene TRBV29-1, with 9 bases matching TRBD2. The CDR3 extends over 17 amino acids. The trim removed 6 bases at V and 1 base at J, leaving 14 bases unmatched. CDR1 is SQVTM, CDR2 ANQGSEA, per germline.

This clone has just a few counts. This chain joins TRBV3-1 (or the pseudogene TRBV3-2) and TRBJ2-7, with D possibly TRBD1 on 6 matching bases. This CDR3 has 14 amino acids. Germline CDR1 reads LGHDT; CDR2 reads YNNKEL (reference sequence). The V gene lost 3 bases and the J gene lost 2 bases, with 11 bases spanning the gap. This CDR3 is CASSQQRTAYEQYF. In DNA form, the CDR3 reads TGTGCCAGCAGCCAGCAGCGGACAGCCTACGAGCAGTACTTC.

In the case of this clone: The germline gene is not matched at one end of the junction; a read error may be the cause. The V and J genes are TRBV28 and TRBJ2-7; the match to TRBD2 covers 11 bases. The CDR3 has 13 amino acids. CDR1 and CDR2 from the germline V gene are MDHEN and SYDVKM. CDR3 region: CASMGTSGSHPHF. CDR3 nucleotides: TGTGCCAGCATGGGGACTAGCGGTTCCCACCCCCACTTC.